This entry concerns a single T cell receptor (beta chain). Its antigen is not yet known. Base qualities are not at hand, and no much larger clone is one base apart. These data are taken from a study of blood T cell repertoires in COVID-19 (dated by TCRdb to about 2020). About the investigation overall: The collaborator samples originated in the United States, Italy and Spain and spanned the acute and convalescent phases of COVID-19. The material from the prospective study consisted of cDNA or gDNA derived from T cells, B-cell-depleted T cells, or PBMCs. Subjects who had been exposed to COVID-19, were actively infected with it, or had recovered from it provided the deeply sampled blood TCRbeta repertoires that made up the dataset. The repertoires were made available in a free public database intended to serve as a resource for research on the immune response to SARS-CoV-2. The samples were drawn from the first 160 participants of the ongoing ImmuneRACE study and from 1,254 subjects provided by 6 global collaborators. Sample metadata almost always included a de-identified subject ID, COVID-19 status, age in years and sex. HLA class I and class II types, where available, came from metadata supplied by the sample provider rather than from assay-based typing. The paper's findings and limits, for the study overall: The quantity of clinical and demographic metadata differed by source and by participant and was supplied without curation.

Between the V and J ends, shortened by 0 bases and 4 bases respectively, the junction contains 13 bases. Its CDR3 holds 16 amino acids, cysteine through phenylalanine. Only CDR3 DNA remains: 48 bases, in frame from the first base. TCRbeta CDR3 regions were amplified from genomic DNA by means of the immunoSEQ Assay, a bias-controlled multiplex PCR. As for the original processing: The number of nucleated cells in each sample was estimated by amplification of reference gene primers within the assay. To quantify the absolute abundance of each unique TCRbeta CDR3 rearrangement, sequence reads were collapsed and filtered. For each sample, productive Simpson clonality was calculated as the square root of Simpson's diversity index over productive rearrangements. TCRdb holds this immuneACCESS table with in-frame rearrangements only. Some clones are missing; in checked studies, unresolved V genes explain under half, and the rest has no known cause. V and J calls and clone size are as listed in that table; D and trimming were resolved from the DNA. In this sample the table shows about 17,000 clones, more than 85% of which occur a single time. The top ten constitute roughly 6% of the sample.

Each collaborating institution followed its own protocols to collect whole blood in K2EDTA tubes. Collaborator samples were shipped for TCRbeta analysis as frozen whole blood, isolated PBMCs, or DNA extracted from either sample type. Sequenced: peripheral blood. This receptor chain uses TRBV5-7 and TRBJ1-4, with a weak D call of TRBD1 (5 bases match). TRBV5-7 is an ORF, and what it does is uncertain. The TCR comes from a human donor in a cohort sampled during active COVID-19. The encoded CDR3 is CASSLAQTRGNEKLFF. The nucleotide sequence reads TGTGCCAGCAGCTTGGCTCAGACAAGGGGTAATGAAAAACTGTTTTTT.